Listed below are T cell receptor beta chains from one sample, sequenced in a study of blood T cell repertoires in COVID-19. Some clones are missing from TCRdb's copy, which holds only in-frame ones; the method was immunoSEQ multiplex PCR. Of approximately 46,000 clones listed, about nine tenths were seen once; the top ten hold roughly 15%. The sample comprised peripheral blood. The receptors here all came from a man aged 55 to 70 with active or convalescent COVID-19. The CDR3 runs from the conserved cysteine through the conserved F or W. The D gene is left open where the match is weak. Size is omitted from some rows. Given values are once, few, many or a class for expanded clones.

.,TRBV27,TRBD1,TRBJ1-5,CASSTTGEKGNQPQHF,TGTGCCAGCAGTACGACAGGGGAAAAGGGCAATCAGCCCCAGCATTTT
.,TRBV27,TRBD1,TRBJ2-5,CASSRQGGQETQYF,TGTGCCAGCAGCCGACAGGGCGGCCAAGAGACCCAGTACTTC
.,TRBV20-1,.,TRBJ1-2,CSAPNRVGSTF,TGCAGTGCTCCGAACAGGGTTGGTTCCACCTTC
.,TRBV6-6,TRBD2,TRBJ2-7,CASSYILAGGLYEQYF,TGTGCCAGCAGTTACATCTTAGCGGGGGGGCTCTACGAGCAGTACTTC
.,TRBV19,TRBD1,TRBJ2-1,CASSIQDRGRNEQFF,TGTGCCAGTAGTATCCAGGACAGGGGGCGGAATGAGCAGTTCTTC
few,TRBV27,.,TRBJ2-7,CASSPTWGEEYEQYF,TGTGCCAGCAGCCCGACCTGGGGAGAGGAGTACGAGCAGTACTTC
.,TRBV6-6,.,TRBJ2-5,CASSWGGSVQETQYF,TGTGCCAGCAGTTGGGGGGGCAGTGTTCAAGAGACCCAGTACTTC
.,TRBV12-3/TRBV12-4,.,TRBJ1-2,CASRANYGYTF,TGTGCCAGCAGAGCCAACTATGGCTACACCTTC
once,TRBV28,.,TRBJ1-1,CASIKVRTVMNTEAFF,TGTGCCAGCATCAAAGTCAGGACAGTTATGAACACTGAAGCTTTCTTT
.,TRBV4-3,TRBD1,TRBJ1-6,CASSQGQGRSKSPLHF,TGCGCCAGCAGCCAAGGACAGGGTCGGTCAAAATCACCCCTCCACTTT
.,TRBV10-2,.,TRBJ2-1,CASKGIRGAEQFF,TGCGCCAGTAAAGGGATCAGGGGAGCTGAGCAGTTCTTC
.,TRBV16,.,TRBJ1-2,CASSLQVRYGYTF,TGTGCCAGCAGCCTCCAGGTTAGATATGGCTACACCTTC